Listed below are T cell receptor beta chains from one sample, sequenced in a study of radiotherapy plus CTLA-4 blockade in lung cancer. Assay: immunoSEQ multiplex PCR; the TCRdb copy retains only in-frame clones and omits some. Among more than 40,000 clones listed, roughly two thirds were seen once. The material was peripheral blood, obtained from a patient treated with radiotherapy plus ipilimumab. These receptors all stem from a human donor with non-small cell lung cancer who had a complete response to radiotherapy plus ipilimumab. CDR3s include the opening cysteine and the closing phenylalanine or tryptophan. D genes are given only for firm matches. Expanded clones are given a class, and other clones once, few, many or no size at all.

clone size	J gene	D gene	V gene	CDR3 DNA	CDR3 protein
NA	TRBJ2-5	TRBD2	TRBV6-5	TGTGCCAGCACTCGACTAGCAAGAGCTAAAGAGACCCAGTACTTC	CASTRLARAKETQYF
few	TRBJ1-5	NA	TRBV7-2	TGTGCCAGCAGCTTAGGCCAGGGTAGGCTGGGCAATCAGCCCCAGCATTTT	CASSLGQGRLGNQPQHF
NA	TRBJ1-1	NA	TRBV2	TGTGCCAGCTCGGAGTACACTGAAGCTTTCTTT	CASSEYTEAFF
NA	TRBJ2-7	NA	TRBV5-4	TGTGCCAGCAGACAGCGGAGCGCCGGGGAGCAGTACTTC	CASRQRSAGEQYF
NA	TRBJ2-5	TRBD2	TRBV11-2	TGTGCCAGCAGCTTGGGGGCCCTCGATAGCGGGAGAGAGACCCAGTACTTC	CASSLGALDSGRETQYF
few	TRBJ2-5	TRBD2	TRBV25-1	TGTGCCAGCAGTGAATGGACTAGCGGCCAAGAGACCCAGTACTTC	CASSEWTSGQETQYF
NA	TRBJ2-2	NA	TRBV7-8	TGTGCCAGCAGCTTAGCACGAATTAGCGTTGGTCCGGAGCTGTTTTTT	CASSLARISVGPELFF
NA	TRBJ2-1	NA	TRBV27	TGTGCCAGCAGCTCCACGGGCGCGGGCGGCTACAATGAGCAGTTCTTC	CASSSTGAGGYNEQFF
NA	TRBJ1-3	NA	TRBV4-1	TGCGCCAGCAGCCAAGGTCGGGGGTTCTCATCTGGAAACACCATATATTTT	CASSQGRGFSSGNTIYF
NA	TRBJ2-7	TRBD1	TRBV5-1	TGCGCCAGCAGCTCACAGGGGGCTCCCCTCTACGAGCAGTACTTC	CASSSQGAPLYEQYF
NA	TRBJ2-2	NA	TRBV9	TGTGCCAGCAGCGTAGGGTCAGGATGGGACACCGGGGAGCTGTTTTTT	CASSVGSGWDTGELFF
NA	TRBJ2-1	NA	TRBV5-6	TGTGCCAGCAGTCCCTCTAGCTCAGGTGAGCAGTTCTTC	CASSPSSSGEQFF
NA	TRBJ2-1	TRBD1	TRBV6-5	TGTGCCAGCAGTGACCTCCGGGACAGATCTCAGTTCTTC	CASSDLRDRSQFF
few	TRBJ2-7	TRBD1	TRBV5-1	TGCGCCAGCAGCTTGGTTGGGACAGGGGCGTACGAGCAGTACTTC	CASSLVGTGAYEQYF
NA	TRBJ1-6	NA	TRBV6-5	TGTGCCAGCAGTTACTCGCAACGGGGGGCTAATTCACCCCTCCACTTT	CASSYSQRGANSPLHF
NA	TRBJ2-5	NA	TRBV2	TGTGCCAGCCAAAGAAGAGAAGAGACCCAGTACTTC	CASQRREETQYF
NA	TRBJ2-6	NA	TRBV10-2	TGCGCCAGCACGCAGGGTGCCTCTGGGGCCAACGTCCTGACTTTC	CASTQGASGANVLTF
NA	TRBJ2-5	TRBD2	TRBV7-2	TGTGCCAGCAGCTTATTGCGGGGGGCGGGAGAGACCCAGTACTTC	CASSLLRGAGETQYF
once	TRBJ2-5	TRBD2	TRBV30	TGTGCCGGGAGCGGGAGGGGGACCCAGTACTTC	CAGSGRGTQYF
NA	TRBJ2-7	TRBD2	TRBV7-8	TGTGCCAGCAGCTTAGCCGAAGGGCTAGCGGGGTACGAGCAGTACTTC	CASSLAEGLAGYEQYF
medium-sized	TRBJ1-5	NA	TRBV6-1	TGTGCCAGCAGTGATTCGGGGTGGAATCAGCCCCAGCATTTT	CASSDSGWNQPQHF
few	TRBJ1-4	NA	TRBV28	TGTGCCAGCAGTTTTAACCAAGCCCGGAAACTGTTTTTT	CASSFNQARKLFF
NA	TRBJ2-7	TRBD2	TRBV7-9	TGTGCCAGCAGCTTAGCACTAGCGGGAGGGTCGAGTTACGAGCAGTACTTC	CASSLALAGGSSYEQYF
few	TRBJ1-2	TRBD1	TRBV6-5	TGTGCCACCCTTGACAGGGAAGCTAACTATGGCTACACCTTC	CATLDREANYGYTF
NA	TRBJ2-7	TRBD1	TRBV9	TGTGCCAGCAGCGTGGGACAGGGGGTTGGTTCGTACGAGCAGTACTTC	CASSVGQGVGSYEQYF
NA	TRBJ2-2	TRBD2	TRBV23-1	TGCGCCAGCAGTCTATTCGTATGGAGCGGGGAGTCCCTCCCCCCCCACGCGAACACCGGGGAGCTGTTTTTT	CASSLFVWSGESLPPHANTGELFF
once	TRBJ2-7	TRBD1	TRBV4-3	TGCGCCAGCAGCCTTAGGACAGGGTATGCATACGAGCAGTACTTC	CASSLRTGYAYEQYF
NA	TRBJ2-1	TRBD2	TRBV6-1	TGTGCCAGCAGAGAAGGACTAGCGGGAGTCGATGAGCAGTTCTTC	CASREGLAGVDEQFF
large	TRBJ1-2	NA	TRBV6-1	TGTGCCAGCAGTCGACTCCTTTCGGATTCTGGCTACACCTTC	CASSRLLSDSGYTF
NA	TRBJ2-1	TRBD2	TRBV14	TGTGCCAGCAGCCAAGATCTGTCTAGCGGGTACAATGAGCAGTTCTTC	CASSQDLSSGYNEQFF
NA	TRBJ1-2	TRBD1	TRBV2	TGTGCCAGCAGAACCGGGACAGCTAACTATGGCTACACCTTC	CASRTGTANYGYTF
NA	TRBJ1-1	TRBD1	TRBV5-1	TGCGCCAGCAGCTTGGCCCCACAGGGGACGAACACTGAAGCTTTCTTT	CASSLAPQGTNTEAFF
NA	TRBJ1-2	NA	TRBV7-5	TGTGCCAGAAGCCCCCAGGGTTCGTCCTATGGCTACACCTTC	CARSPQGSSYGYTF
NA	TRBJ1-5	NA	TRBV5-1	TGCGCCAGCAGCTTGGAAGGGGTTGGCAATCAGCCCCAGCATTTT	CASSLEGVGNQPQHF
NA	TRBJ1-1	TRBD1	TRBV10-2	TGCGCCATTAGAACAGGGGGCGCGGGGATGAACACTGAAGCTTTCTTT	CAIRTGGAGMNTEAFF
few	TRBJ1-2	NA	TRBV5-4	TGTGCCAGCTCTGGGCGAGGGCTCGGGGGTGGCTACACCTTC	CASSGRGLGGGYTF
NA	TRBJ2-1	TRBD2	TRBV11-2	TGTGCCAGCAGATATTCTAGCGGTTACAATGAGCAGTTCTTC	CASRYSSGYNEQFF
NA	TRBJ2-7	TRBD1	TRBV28	TGTGCCAGCGGGCACTCCGGGACAGGGTACTACGAGCAGTACTTC	CASGHSGTGYYEQYF
NA	TRBJ2-5	TRBD1	TRBV7-8	TGTGCCAGCAGCTTAGCCATCGGGACAGACCAAGAGACCCAGTACTTC	CASSLAIGTDQETQYF
few	TRBJ1-2	TRBD1	TRBV5-1	TGCGCCAGCAGCCCAGATGAGGGACAGGGGAGCTATGGCTACACCTTC	CASSPDEGQGSYGYTF